This entry lists 21 T cell receptor beta chains sequenced from one sample in a study of shared clonotypes between healthy human individuals. TCRdb's table, derived via immunoSEQ multiplex PCR, lists solely in-frame clones and lacks some. There are about 510,000 clones in the sample; almost 97% occur only once, and about 0.064% lies in the top ten. Material: naive CD4+ T cells sorted from blood. Subset indicated: CD45RA+ positively selected. The source of these receptors is a woman aged 30 to 39 in good health.

The rearrangement uses TRBV7-9 and TRBJ2-3; no clear D gene. The germline CDR1 and CDR2 sequences are SEHNR and FQNEAQ (reference sequence). Trimming took 5 bases from V and 6 from J, leaving 9 bases between them. There are 12 residues in the CDR3. In DNA form, the CDR3 reads TGTGCCAGCAGCCCCCAGTCGGATACGCAGTATTTT. Its translation: CASSPQSDTQYF.

The chain couples TRBV9 to TRBJ1-2; 8 bases fit TRBD1. Germline values: CDR1 SGDLS, CDR2 YYNGEE. This CDR3 is built from 14 residues. J was trimmed by 3 bases and V by 3 bases; bases with no gene match: 4. The CDR3 loop reads CASSADRADYGYTF. CDR3 DNA sequence: TGTGCCAGCAGCGCGGACAGGGCGGACTATGGCTACACCTTC.

This chain links TRBV13 with TRBJ1-1; a possible D gene is TRBD1 (6 bases). V was clipped by 5 bases and J by 0 bases, with 13 bases between them. This CDR3 is 15 amino acids long. Germline V gives CDR1 PRHDT, CDR2 FYEKMQ (reference sequence). CDR3 loop: CASSQRTDMNTEAFF. The CDR3 DNA reads as TGTGCCAGCAGCCAACGGACAGATATGAACACTGAAGCTTTCTTT.

The chain carries TRBV18 and TRBJ2-7; 10 bases map to TRBD1. The CDR3 sequence is 15 residues long. V was clipped by 2 bases and J by 2 bases; unmatched bases: 3. CDR1 is KGHSH, CDR2 LQKENI, per germline. The CDR3 DNA follows: TGTGCCAGCTCACCAGAGACAGGGGGCACCTACGAGCAGTACTTC. Translation gives CASSPETGGTYEQYF. The full variable domain, rest sourced from reference TRBV18 and TRBJ2-7, is NAGVMQNPRHLVRRRGQEARLRCSPMKGHSHVYWYRQLPEEGLKFMVYLQKENIIDESGMPKERFSAEFPKEGPSILRIQQVVRGDSAAYFCASSPETGGTYEQYFGPGTRLTVT.

For the CDR3, the DNA is TGTGCCAGCAGCTTGTTGGGAACTCTGAGCTCCTACGAGCAGTACTTC. Its protein is CASSLLGTLSSYEQYF. The chain joins TRBV5-4 to TRBJ2-7; no reliable D call. Deletions cut 1 base from V and 0 bases from J, with 14 bases between. The CDR3 is made up of 16 amino acids. Germline loops: CDR1 SGHNT, CDR2 YYREEE (reference sequence). The full variable domain, in which reference TRBV5-4 and TRBJ2-7 provide the parts outside the CDR3, is ETGVTQSPTHLIKTRGQQVTLRCSSQSGHNTVSWYQQALGQGPQFIFQYYREEENGRGNFPPRFSGLQFPNYSSELNVNALELDDSALYLCASSLLGTLSSYEQYFGPGTRLTVT.

V is TRBV11-2 and J is TRBJ2-7; possible D gene TRBD1, 7 bases. Germline values: CDR1 SGHAT, CDR2 FQNNGV. The CDR3 extends over 17 amino acids. V dropped 3 bases and J dropped 5 bases, with 23 bases sitting between them. CDR3 sequence: CASSFREARRQGHEQYF. Here the CDR3 DNA reads TGTGCCAGCAGCTTTAGGGAGGCCCGACGACAGGGCCACGAGCAGTACTTC.

The chain combines TRBV10-2 with TRBJ1-3; TRBD1 aligns across 7 bases. The CDR3 length is 13 residues. J was trimmed by 3 bases and V by 7 bases; bases with no gene match: 3. Per the germline V gene, CDR1 is WSHSY and CDR2 is SAAADI. CDR3 nucleotide sequence: TGCGCCAGCACCGACAGGGTTGGAAACACCATATATTTT. This translates into CASTDRVGNTIYF.

V gene TRBV5-1 combines with J gene TRBJ1-1; 7 bases are shared with TRBD1. V shed 4 bases, J shed 5 bases, and the junction held 11 bases outside the gene matches. CDR1 and CDR2 (germline): SGHRS, YFSETQ. This CDR3 region has 15 residues. CDR3 in amino acids: CASSIGPTGDTEAFF. In nucleotides, the CDR3 is TGCGCCAGCAGCATTGGCCCTACAGGGGATACTGAAGCTTTCTTT.

The gene calls are TRBV19 and TRBJ1-5; 7 positions match TRBD1. Germline assignment: CDR1 LNHDA and CDR2 SQIVND (reference sequence). CDR3 size: 13 residues. The V gene end was trimmed by 9 bases and the J gene end by 3 bases; junction bases not matched to a gene: 5. In nucleotides, the CDR3 is TGTGCCAGCAACACAGGGGACAATCAGCCCCAGCATTTT. Translating it yields CASNTGDNQPQHF.

The chain is built from TRBV28 and TRBJ1-2, with D maybe TRBD1 (6 bases). V lost 9 bases and J 8 bases, leaving 16 bases between the germline ends. CDR3 length: 12 residues. Germline assignment: CDR1 MDHEN and CDR2 SYDVKM. For the CDR3, the DNA is TGTGCCAGTTCAACAGGGAGGAAAGGCTACACCTTC. Translated: CASSTGRKGYTF.

The chain carries TRBV28 and TRBJ2-5; D is possibly TRBD1 (6 bases). The J call may be mistaken, given a closer DNA end match to TRBJ2-7. The germline V gene encodes CDR1 MDHEN and CDR2 SYDVKM. The CDR3 covers 14 residues. The CDR3 loop reads CASSFGGQNYEQYF. CDR3 in DNA: TGTGCCAGCAGTTTTGGGGGCCAAAACTACGAGCAGTACTTC.

The gene calls are TRBV6-6 and TRBJ1-4, with 8 bases identical to TRBD1. The germline CDR1 and CDR2 sequences are MNHNY and SVGAGI (reference sequence). The CDR3 runs 16 residues. The J segment lost 4 bases and the V segment lost 4 bases, leaving 8 bases of the junction unmatched. As DNA, the CDR3 is TGTGCCAGCAGTTCCCGGGACAGGTCCATTAATGAAAAACTGTTTTTT. This translates into CASSSRDRSINEKLFF.

This clone showed up just once. The chain links TRBV7-9 to TRBJ2-5, with 12 positions matching TRBD2. The tail of the sequence fits TRBJ2-7 better, so the J call may be wrong. Germline values: CDR1 SEHNR, CDR2 FQNEAQ (reference sequence). The CDR3 has 16 residues. Here the CDR3 reads CASSRGLAGGPNEQYF. In DNA form, the CDR3 reads TGTGCCAGCAGCCGGGGCCTAGCGGGAGGGCCCAACGAGCAGTACTTC.

The chain carries TRBV18 and TRBJ1-1; D gene unclear. V shed 6 bases and J shed 2 bases, with 10 bases lying between them. The CDR3 contains 13 residues. CDR1 and CDR2 from the germline V gene are KGHSH and LQKENI. The CDR3 DNA reads TGTGCCAGCTCCCGCAGTATTAACACTGAAGCTTTCTTT. Amino acid sequence: CASSRSINTEAFF.

The chain is built from TRBV28 and TRBJ2-7; D is perhaps TRBD2 (6 bases). Trimming shortened V by 10 bases and J by 0 bases, and 10 bases separated the two germline ends. CDR1 and CDR2 from the germline V gene are MDHEN and SYDVKM. The CDR3 is 12 residues long. The DNA for the CDR3 is TGTGCCATTTACGGGAGCTCCTACGAGCAGTACTTC. Protein sequence: CAIYGSSYEQYF.

This clone was seen only once. The V and J genes are TRBV18 and TRBJ2-1; 7 nucleotides align to TRBD2. The CDR3 spans 16 residues. After removal of 0 bases from V and 5 bases from J, the junction contained 7 bases not matched to a gene. Per the germline V gene, CDR1 is KGHSH and CDR2 is LQKENI. The CDR3 sequence is CASSPPQGGRDNEQFF. CDR3 nucleotide sequence: TGTGCCAGCTCACCACCTCAAGGAGGGAGGGACAATGAGCAGTTCTTC. Looking up the rest from reference TRBV18 and TRBJ2-1 gives the full variable domain: NAGVMQNPRHLVRRRGQEARLRCSPMKGHSHVYWYRQLPEEGLKFMVYLQKENIIDESGMPKERFSAEFPKEGPSILRIQQVVRGDSAAYFCASSPPQGGRDNEQFFGPGTRLTVL.

The V gene is TRBV7-2, the J gene TRBJ2-3, with D possibly being TRBD2 (6 bases). The CDR3 contains 15 residues. Germline CDR1 reads SGHTA; CDR2 reads FQGNSA. The ends were cut back, 4 bases at V and 2 bases at J, with 13 bases in the middle. The CDR3 is CASSSSRGSTDTQYF. The CDR3 DNA is TGTGCCAGCAGCTCCAGCCGGGGGTCCACAGATACGCAGTATTTT.

The rearrangement joins TRBV9 to TRBJ2-5, with D unclear. Looked up from germline, CDR1 is SGDLS and CDR2 is YYNGEE. Trimming stripped 0 bases from V and 1 base from J, with 4 bases between. This CDR3 is built from 13 residues. The CDR3 region has the DNA TGTGCCAGCAGCGTAGGTTTCCAAGAGACCCAGTACTTC. Translating it yields CASSVGFQETQYF.

This chain links TRBV5-4 with TRBJ2-1; a weak D match, TRBD2 (6 bases). The V and J ends lost 4 bases and 2 bases respectively, with 22 bases between them. The CDR3 has 18 amino acids. Germline assignment: CDR1 SGHNT and CDR2 YYREEE (reference sequence). In DNA form, the CDR3 reads TGTGCCAGCAGCCCTGGCGGGGCGGAGTCGAGGGCCTACAATGAGCAGTTCTTC. Protein sequence: CASSPGGAESRAYNEQFF.

Comments on this clone: Other DNA sequences in the same sample also yield this CDR3. The CDR3 DNA is TGTGCCAGTAGAATGGACAGGTTACAGCCCCAGCATTTT. Protein product: CASRMDRLQPQHF. This chain uses TRBV19 with TRBJ1-5, with 7 bases that match TRBD1. Losses at the gene ends were 6 bases for V and 7 bases for J; bases not matched to a gene: 6. CDR3 size: 13 residues. The V gene's germline CDR1 is LNHDA and CDR2 SQIVND (reference sequence).

The chain employs TRBV19 and TRBJ1-2, with TRBD1 as a possible D gene (5 bases). This CDR3 is built from 14 residues. Germline CDR1 LNHDA, CDR2 SQIVND (reference sequence). V lost 6 bases and J 2 bases, leaving 13 bases between the germline ends. The CDR3 nucleotides are TGTGCCAGTAGACCACTGGGGGGGAACTATGGCTACACCTTC. Amino acid sequence: CASRPLGGNYGYTF.